One sample yielded the 8 T cell receptor beta chains listed below, sequenced in a study of CD8 T cells in ankylosing spondylitis. TCRdb itself ran the 5' RACE reads through MiXCR, one entry per CDR3 protein. Altogether 250,000 to 300,000 distinct CDR3 sequences are present, 15% to 25% being singletons, with the ten largest covering less than 9%. The sequencing input was blood, either unsorted or a sorted T cell fraction (not recorded which). The receptors come from a male donor with ankylosing spondylitis or in good health (not recorded which).

At least ten counts were recorded for this clonotype. The chain combines TRBV7-3 with TRBJ2-1; tentative D call: TRBD1 (5 bases). The V end lost 1 base, the J end lost 6 bases, and 13 bases lay between the germline ends. Germline lookup yields CDR1 SGHTA and CDR2 FQGTGA. The CDR3 is 15 residues long. CDR3 sequence (DNA): TGTGCCAGCAGCTTAAAAGGGGCAATGCCCAATGAGCAGTTCTTC. This translates into CASSLKGAMPNEQFF.

The chain employs TRBV20-1 and TRBJ2-7, with 11 positions matching TRBD2. After removal of 3 bases from V and 6 bases from J, the junction contained 7 bases not matched to a gene. Germline V CDR1 and CDR2: DFQATT, SNEGSKA (reference sequence). The CDR3 extends over 14 amino acids. CDR3 protein: CSASAAGLAAEQYV. The CDR3 bases are TGCAGTGCTAGTGCCGCGGGACTAGCGGCCGAGCAGTACGTC.

This clonotype was found a few times. The genes are TRBV5-5 and TRBJ2-7; 7 nucleotides align to TRBD2. CDR1 and CDR2 (germline): SGHKS, YYEKEE (reference sequence). V shed 6 bases, J shed 1 base, and the junction held 7 bases outside the gene matches. The CDR3 extends over 14 amino acids. The DNA for the CDR3 is TGTGCCAGCACCTGGACTAGTGAATCCTACGAGCAGTACGTC. This translates into CASTWTSESYEQYV.

This clonotype was detected a few times. The CDR3 protein is CASSQDLTGGMRTQYF. Here the CDR3 DNA reads TGCGCCAGCAGCCAAGATCTAACGGGAGGTATGCGGACCCAGTACTTC. V is TRBV4-1 and J is TRBJ2-5; 7 bases map to TRBD2. The V gene end was trimmed by 0 bases and the J gene end by 7 bases; junction bases not matched to a gene: 11. The CDR3 consists of 16 residues. Germline V gives CDR1 MGHRA, CDR2 YSYEKL.

The genes are TRBV12-3 or TRBV12-4 and TRBJ1-4, with D possibly being TRBD1 (5 bases). V was shortened by 3 bases and J by 1 base, with 9 bases between the two germline ends. The CDR3 extends over 15 amino acids. Here the CDR3 reads CASSLLGGTNEKLFF. The CDR3 DNA reads as TGTGCCAGCAGTTTGTTGGGGGGAACTAATGAAAAACTGTTTTTT.

This sequence joins TRBV5-6 and TRBJ1-1; D call uncertain. This CDR3 is 13 amino acids long. V was cut by 4 bases and J by 6 bases, with 13 bases left in between. Per germline, CDR1 SGHDT and CDR2 YYEEEE. CDR3 DNA sequence: TGTGCCAGCAGCCCCGGGCTCAGCGCTGAAGCTTTCTTT. As protein: CASSPGLSAEAFF.

This clonotype has ten or more counts. The V call is TRBV6-1, the J call TRBJ1-5, with D possibly being TRBD1 (6 bases). The V gene lost 7 bases and the J gene lost 4 bases, with 8 bases spanning the gap. This CDR3 spans 12 amino acids. CDR1 MNHNS and CDR2 SASEGT come from the germline V gene. This chain's CDR3 is CASNRENQPQHF. Written as DNA, the CDR3 is TGTGCCAGCAACAGGGAGAATCAGCCCCAGCATTTT.

DNA for the CDR3: TGCGCCAGCAGCGTGACAGGGTTGGACGAGCAGTACGTC. Its protein is CASSVTGLDEQYV. The rearrangement links TRBV5-1 to TRBJ2-7, with TRBD1 matching 7 bases. Trimming took 4 bases from V and 5 from J; bases not matched to a gene: 6. This CDR3 contains 13 residues. In germline, CDR1 is SGHRS, CDR2 YFSETQ.